The clone carrying this T cell receptor beta chain came up many times. What it recognizes is unknown. The data originate from a study of spatial heterogeneity in lung cancer. Study at large: Unique TCR and UMI combinations averaged more than ten appearances each in raw reads. Overall study findings and caveats: Resection blood, more than follow-up blood, showed ubiquitous expanded tumor TCRs.

Time point: sample taken at primary tumor resection. Whole RNA was taken from tumor, nontumor lung or frozen PBMC; it was then sequenced unsorted. The CDR3 spans 15 residues. V dropped 6 bases and J dropped 6 bases, with 17 bases sitting between them. CDR1 and CDR2 from the germline V gene are MNHEY and SVGEGT. A single record per CDR3 protein comes from TCRdb applying MiXCR to the 5' RACE reads. This sample has about 48,000 distinct CDR3 sequences, with less than 6% found just once. The receptor was isolated from a male donor with early-stage non-small cell lung cancer. This chain joins TRBV6-2 or TRBV6-3 and TRBJ2-2; D is unclear. Sequencing was performed on PBMCs, taken at surgery. Here the CDR3 reads CASRPPSSAPGELFF. The CDR3 coding sequence is TGTGCCAGCAGACCACCTTCATCGGCCCCCGGGGAGCTGTTTTTT.